This entry features one TCR beta chain sequence. These data belong to a study of blood T cell repertoires in COVID-19. Individuals in the exposed group had encountered a COVID-19 case within 2 weeks preceding study entry. Germline V lookup: CDR1 LGHDT, CDR2 YNNKEL (reference sequence). V lost 2 bases, J lost 4 bases, and 22 bases lay in between. This CDR3 is 18 amino acids long. Clones were read by immunoSEQ multiplex PCR, and TCRdb kept only the in-frame ones, dropping some. The sample yields 280,000 or so clones, roughly nine tenths seen once. The receptor's source is a woman between 50 and 59 years old who had been exposed to COVID-19. The sample taken for sequencing was PBMCs or T cells enriched from blood (not recorded which). The chain is built from TRBV3-1 (or the pseudogene TRBV3-2) and TRBJ2-3, with D uncertain. This chain's CDR3 is CASSQYPTGVALADTQYF. The DNA of the CDR3 is TGTGCCAGCAGCCAATATCCTACCGGAGTGGCTCTGGCAGATACGCAGTATTTT.